Below are 10 T cell receptor beta chains sequenced from a single sample in a study of PD-1 blockade in classical Hodgkin lymphoma. Described time point: cycle 4 day 1 (C4D1), after more than 5 weeks of nivolumab. With no exception, relapse followed autologous stem cell transplantation in all patients, and brentuximab vedotin exposure varied. Sequencing was performed with immunoSEQ multiplex PCR; in TCRdb, only in-frame clones are kept and a portion is missing. The sample includes approximately 84,000 clones, nearly 85% seen only once; the top ten take over 15%. The sample in question was peripheral blood mononuclear cells (PBMCs), obtained before the fourth cycle of nivolumab. The receptors originated from a human donor with classical Hodgkin lymphoma.

This clone was observed a few times. J is TRBJ2-1 and V is TRBV7-2; 7 bases are shared with TRBD1. The CDR3 is 15 amino acids. V trimming: 2 bases; J trimming: 4 bases; junction bases outside the gene matches: 5. Germline V gene data show CDR1 as SGHTA and CDR2 as FQGNSA. The CDR3 loop reads CASSLRGLKYNEQFF. In DNA form, the CDR3 reads TGTGCCAGCAGCTTAAGGGGGCTCAAGTACAATGAGCAGTTCTTC.

The V call is TRBV30, the J call TRBJ1-3; D gene unclear. This CDR3 region has 13 residues. Per the germline V gene, CDR1 is GTSNPN and CDR2 is SVGIG (reference sequence). V gave up 3 bases and J gave up 4 bases, with 10 bases separating them. The CDR3 DNA sequence: TGTGCCTGGAGCGGTACAATAGGAAACACCATATATTTT. It translates to CAWSGTIGNTIYF.

V usage is TRBV2 and J usage is TRBJ2-5, with D possibly matching TRBD2 (5 bases). The V gene lost 6 bases and the J gene lost 5 bases, with 22 bases spanning the gap. Germline V lookup: CDR1 SNHLY, CDR2 FYNNEI. The CDR3 covers 16 residues. CDR3 region: CASRDLGLESPETQYF. DNA for the CDR3: TGTGCCAGCAGGGACCTCGGACTGGAAAGTCCGGAGACCCAGTACTTC.

The rearrangement uses TRBV5-4 and TRBJ2-7; 8 positions match TRBD2. The CDR3 has 17 amino acids. Per germline, CDR1 SGHNT and CDR2 YYREEE (reference sequence). V was clipped by 4 bases and J by 2 bases; unmatched bases: 14. The DNA of the CDR3 is TGTGCCAGCAGCCGATCGTTCAGCGGGAGTGGCACCTACGAGCAGTACTTC. Translating gives CASSRSFSGSGTYEQYF.

This sequence joins TRBV7-3 and TRBJ2-1; no clear D. V was trimmed by 6 bases and J by 4 bases, leaving 13 bases between them. The CDR3 totals 14 residues. The germline CDR1 and CDR2 sequences are SGHTA and FQGTGA. CDR3 coding DNA: TGTGCCAGCAGTTTGATGAACGGTTACAATGAGCAGTTCTTC. Translated, it gives CASSLMNGYNEQFF.

The rearrangement links TRBV2 to TRBJ2-2, with D hard to call. The CDR3 totals 13 residues. Looked up from germline, CDR1 is SNHLY and CDR2 is FYNNEI. V was cut by 6 bases and J by 6 bases, with 11 bases left in between. The CDR3 is CASSDQFAGELFF. CDR3 nucleotides: TGTGCCAGCAGCGATCAGTTTGCCGGGGAGCTGTTTTTT. Supplemented by reference TRBV2 and TRBJ2-2, the full variable domain reads EPEVTQTPSHQVTQMGQEVILRCVPISNHLYFYWYRQILGQKVEFLVSFYNNEISEKSEIFDDQFSVERPDGSNFTLKIRSTKLEDSAMYFCASSDQFAGELFFGEGSRLTVL.

J is TRBJ2-7 and V is TRBV4-1; perhaps D is TRBD1 or TRBD2 (5 bases each). Germline V gene data show CDR1 as MGHRA and CDR2 as YSYEKL. Trimming shortened V by 2 bases and J by 3 bases, and 17 bases separated the two germline ends. The CDR3 covers 16 residues. CDR3 in amino acids: CASSQIVLGVHYEQYF. In DNA, the CDR3 is TGCGCCAGCAGCCAAATTGTACTGGGGGTTCACTACGAGCAGTACTTC.

J is TRBJ1-4 and V is TRBV6-5; D remains ambiguous. This CDR3 contains 15 residues. Germline values: CDR1 MNHEY, CDR2 SVGAGI. Trimming cost V 0 bases and J 4 bases, with 9 bases left between them. The CDR3 DNA reads as TGTGCCAGCAGTTACTCGGGCAGCCATAATGAAAAACTGTTTTTT. Encoded protein: CASSYSGSHNEKLFF.

V usage is TRBV5-4 and J usage is TRBJ2-5; no reliable D call. CDR3 length equals 13 residues. Germline V gene data show CDR1 as SGHNT and CDR2 as YYREEE (reference sequence). The V end was cut by 2 bases, the J end by 2 bases, with 7 bases between. The CDR3 here is CASSFPAQETQYF. The CDR3 region has the DNA TGTGCCAGCAGCTTCCCAGCGCAAGAGACCCAGTACTTC. Complete variable domain (other parts from reference TRBV5-4 and TRBJ2-5): ETGVTQSPTHLIKTRGQQVTLRCSSQSGHNTVSWYQQALGQGPQFIFQYYREEENGRGNFPPRFSGLQFPNYSSELNVNALELDDSALYLCASSFPAQETQYFGPGTRLLVL.

This clone was seen a single time. The chain combines TRBV6-5 with TRBJ2-1; TRBD1 might be the D (6 bases). The CDR3 runs to 13 residues. Trimming removed 5 bases from V and 4 bases from J, with 9 bases in between. Germline values: CDR1 MNHEY, CDR2 SVGAGI. CDR3 in amino acids: CASSRDRYNEQFF. In DNA form, the CDR3 reads TGTGCCAGCAGTAGAGACAGGTACAATGAGCAGTTCTTC.